A selection of T cell receptor beta chains follows, all from one sample in a study of beta chain features in type 1 diabetes. Assay used: immunoSEQ multiplex PCR; TCRdb lists only in-frame clones, some missing. Here the sample spans about 270,000 clones, 12% to 15% being singletons. Sequenced sample: naive CD4+ T cells from blood. The receptors shown here come from a woman in her thirties or forties in good health. The CDR3 runs from the conserved cysteine through the conserved F or W. The order of the fields is clone size, V gene, D gene, J gene, CDR3 DNA, CDR3 protein. A D gene is named only where the DNA matches it firmly. Only some rows state a clone size, as once, few, many or a class for expanded clones.

few	TRBV2	-	TRBJ2-3	TGTGCCAGCAGCCCTATTATCACAGATACGCAGTATTTT	CASSPIITDTQYF
few	TRBV2	TRBD2	TRBJ2-3	TGTGCCAGCAGACGAGCGGGGGGTACCACAGATACGCAGTATTTT	CASRRAGGTTDTQYF
few	TRBV10-3	TRBD1	TRBJ2-7	TGTGCCATCAGCGGACAGGGGGATGAGCAGTACTTC	CAISGQGDEQYF
-	TRBV9	-	TRBJ1-4	TGTGCCAGCAGCGTAAGACCGGGTAATGAAAAACTGTTTTTT	CASSVRPGNEKLFF
-	TRBV6-5	TRBD1	TRBJ1-1	TGTGCCAGCAGTGAGGGGGCCCTGAACACTGAAGCTTTCTTT	CASSEGALNTEAFF
-	TRBV5-1	-	TRBJ1-1	TGCGCCAGCAGCTCGATTCCGGGGAACACTGAAGCTTTCTTT	CASSSIPGNTEAFF
few	TRBV18	-	TRBJ2-5	TGTGCCAGCTCACCCACAGGGCTTGAGACCCAGTACTTC	CASSPTGLETQYF
-	TRBV5-1	TRBD2	TRBJ2-1	TGCGCCAGCAGCTTGGACCTAGCGGGGGAGCAGTTCTTC	CASSLDLAGEQFF
-	TRBV19	TRBD2	TRBJ2-4	TGTGCCAGTAGTATCACGAGCGGGGGAGGGAACATTCAGTACTTC	CASSITSGGGNIQYF
-	TRBV11-2	-	TRBJ1-1	TGTGCCAGCAGCCCCCAGGGTTCGGGGAACACTGAAGCTTTCTTT	CASSPQGSGNTEAFF
-	TRBV5-1	TRBD1	TRBJ1-4	TGCGCCAGCCCTACGGACAGGGATAATGAAAAACTGTTTTTT	CASPTDRDNEKLFF
-	TRBV5-4	-	TRBJ2-1	TGTGCCAGCAGGAGGGAACTAGAAAAGAATGAGCAGTTCTTC	CASRRELEKNEQFF
few	TRBV19	-	TRBJ2-6	TGTGCCAGTATCCACTCTGGGGCCAACGTCCTGACTTTC	CASIHSGANVLTF
few	TRBV7-9	TRBD1	TRBJ1-5	TGTGCCAGCAGCTCCCTTTACAGGGGGAATAGCAATCAGCCCCAGCATTTT	CASSSLYRGNSNQPQHF
-	TRBV11-2	-	TRBJ1-4	TGTGCCAGCAGCTTTGGAGTTAATGAAAAACTGTTTTTT	CASSFGVNEKLFF
-	TRBV5-1	TRBD2	TRBJ2-1	TGCGCCAGCAGGGCTAGCGGACTCTACAATGAGCAGTTCTTC	CASRASGLYNEQFF
-	TRBV6-5	-	TRBJ2-1	TGTGCCAGCACCATAGGGGGTGGGGTGGAGTTCTTC	CASTIGGGVEFF
few	TRBV18	TRBD1	TRBJ1-5	TGTGCCAGCACCGGGACAGACAATCAGCCCCAGCATTTT	CASTGTDNQPQHF
few	TRBV9	TRBD2	TRBJ2-1	TGTGCCAGCAGCGTAGTGCCTAGCGGGGGGGCCGGCTACAATGAGCAGTTCTTC	CASSVVPSGGAGYNEQFF
-	TRBV9	-	TRBJ2-3	TGTGCCAGCAGCGTAGGGGGGGGCGCAGATACGCAGTATTTT	CASSVGGGADTQYF
few	TRBV25-1	-	TRBJ1-5	TGTGCCAGCAGTGACGGAGGGAGGGATCAGCCCCAGCATTTT	CASSDGGRDQPQHF
few	TRBV12-5	-	TRBJ1-1	TGTGCTAGTGGTTTGGGGCCAGCGGAAGCTTTCTTT	CASGLGPAEAFF
few	TRBV14	-	TRBJ1-1	TGTGCCAGCAGCCAAGAGTTGGTGGCGAACACTGAAGCTTTCTTT	CASSQELVANTEAFF
few	TRBV14	-	TRBJ2-5	TGTGCCAGCAGCCAAGATCACACAGGGTCGTCGCAGTACTTC	CASSQDHTGSSQYF
few	TRBV4-1	TRBD2	TRBJ2-1	TGCGCCAGCAGCCAAGATGGGAGAGGATCGGGGGGAAGGTACAATGAGCAGTTCTTC	CASSQDGRGSGGRYNEQFF
-	TRBV2	-	TRBJ1-5	TGTGCCAGCAGTGAAGGAGGCAATAGCAATCAGCCCCAGCATTTT	CASSEGGNSNQPQHF
-	TRBV6-6	-	TRBJ1-4	TGTGCCAGCAGCCGCCCCCCGGGGGAAAAACTGTTTTTT	CASSRPPGEKLFF
-	TRBV2	TRBD1	TRBJ1-1	TGTGCCAGCAATAAAAAGGGACAGCTGAACACTGAAGCTTTCTTT	CASNKKGQLNTEAFF
-	TRBV12-5	TRBD1	TRBJ1-2	TGTGCTAGTGGTTACGTAGGACAGGGGGCAAGAGGCTACACCTTC	CASGYVGQGARGYTF
-	TRBV6-1	-	TRBJ2-7	TGTGCCAGCAGTGTTGCAGGAACCTACGAGCAGTACTTC	CASSVAGTYEQYF
-	TRBV20-1	TRBD1	TRBJ2-3	TGCAGTGCTCTAACAGGGGACACGCAGTATTTT	CSALTGDTQYF
once	TRBV7-9	TRBD2	TRBJ2-2	TGTGCCAGCAGCGAATTCCGGGGGGTCGGGGAGCTGTTTTTT	CASSEFRGVGELFF
-	TRBV27	-	TRBJ1-1	TGTGCCAGCAGTTTCGGTGGGGCGAACACTGAAGCTTTCTTT	CASSFGGANTEAFF
-	TRBV9	TRBD2	TRBJ2-2	TGTGCCAGCAGCCTACCCCCCGGGACTAGCGGGGCGCCGAACACCGGGGAGCTGTTTTTT	CASSLPPGTSGAPNTGELFF
many	TRBV19	-	TRBJ1-5	TGTGCCAGTAGCTATTTGGGGAGCGGTCAGCCCCAGCATTTT	CASSYLGSGQPQHF
-	TRBV7-9	-	TRBJ1-3	TGTGCCAGCAGCTCACAGGACAGAAATGGGAACACCATATATTTT	CASSSQDRNGNTIYF
-	TRBV6-1	TRBD1	TRBJ1-6	TGTGCCAGCAACGCCGGGACAGGGGCCCTCGTCCACTTT	CASNAGTGALVHF
-	TRBV7-8	-	TRBJ2-7	TGTGCCAGCAGCTTAGCGGCAACGTCCCTTAAGCAGTACTTC	CASSLAATSLKQYF
-	TRBV6-6	-	TRBJ2-4	TGTGCCAGCAGTTACTCGGTCATGGCTGACATTCAGTACTTC	CASSYSVMADIQYF
-	TRBV6-6	-	TRBJ1-2	TGTGCCAGCAGTCCCGGGGGGGCTGATGGCTACACCTTC	CASSPGGADGYTF
few	TRBV19	TRBD1	TRBJ1-1	TGTGCCAGTAGCCGACGGACAGGGTCATACGGGAACACTGAAGCTTTCTTT	CASSRRTGSYGNTEAFF
many	TRBV14	TRBD1	TRBJ2-1	TGTGCCAGCAGCCGGGACAGATCCTACAATGAGCAGTTCTTC	CASSRDRSYNEQFF
few	TRBV7-2	-	TRBJ1-1	TGTGCCAGCAGCCCAATCCGGGAGAACACTGAAGCTTTCTTT	CASSPIRENTEAFF
few	TRBV9	-	TRBJ2-3	TGTGCCAGCAGCCCTACCACAGATACGCAGTATTTT	CASSPTTDTQYF
-	TRBV18	TRBD1	TRBJ2-5	TGTGCCAGCTCACCACCGGGACAGTACCAAGAGACCCAGTACTTC	CASSPPGQYQETQYF
few	TRBV5-4	-	TRBJ2-1	TGTGCCAGCAGCTCACCTCTAGCAAGGGGGGGTGAGCAGTTCTTC	CASSSPLARGGEQFF
once	TRBV6-5	-	TRBJ1-3	TGTGCCAGCAGTTATTCCGGCGGAAACTCTGGAAACACCATATATTTT	CASSYSGGNSGNTIYF
few	TRBV5-1	-	TRBJ2-1	TGCGCCAGCAGCTTGAGTGCCGGTAGGGGGAGAGACAATGAGCAGTTCTTC	CASSLSAGRGRDNEQFF
few	TRBV6-5	TRBD2	TRBJ2-7	TGTGCCAGCAGTTACAGCGGGGCTAGCGGATACGAGCAGTACTTC	CASSYSGASGYEQYF
few	TRBV27	TRBD2	TRBJ2-7	TGTGCCAGCAGAGGGGCGGGGGGGCCCTACGAGCAGTACTTC	CASRGAGGPYEQYF
few	TRBV6-5	-	TRBJ1-2	TGTGCCAGCAGTTACTCGGAGGCTTATGGCTACACCTTC	CASSYSEAYGYTF
-	TRBV5-1	TRBD2	TRBJ2-1	TGCGCCAGCAGCTTGGTAGCGGGGGCCGGGAATGAGCAGTTCTTC	CASSLVAGAGNEQFF
-	TRBV5-1	TRBD1	TRBJ1-1	TGCGCCAGCAGCCAGGGACAGGGCGCCCTATCGAACACTGAAGCTTTCTTT	CASSQGQGALSNTEAFF
few	TRBV21-1	-	TRBJ2-5	TGTGCCAGCAGCAATAACCGGGACAGGGTGGAGACCCAGTACTTC	CASSNNRDRVETQYF